This paragraph covers one T cell receptor (beta chain) sequence. Its antigen is as yet unknown. The V end lost 4 bases, the J end lost 2 bases, and 14 bases lay between the germline ends. CDR1 SGHDN and CDR2 FVKESK come from the germline V gene. This CDR3 is built from 15 residues. The authors sequenced TCR beta from blood CD8+ and CD4+ T cells. This sample is drawn from a study of CD8 T cells in Susac syndrome. The overall study: Treatment at blood withdrawal was none, corticosteroids, or intravenous immunoglobulin alone in Susac syndrome patients. The study's findings and limits: Clonal expansion was not observed in the Susac syndrome CD4+ T cell repertoires.

Random hexamers were used to reverse transcribe 0.5 to 1 ug of RNA. Using its own MiXCR run on the immunoSEQ multiplex PCR reads, TCRdb lists one record per CDR3 protein. The sample includes about 180,000 distinct CDR3 sequences, 94% of them seen just once. The chain is built from TRBV14 and TRBJ1-1; TRBD1 might be the D (6 bases). The sample comprised CD4+ T cells from PBMCs. The clonotype was recovered from a human donor with Susac syndrome. The CDR3 sequence: CASSRNREINTEAFF. CDR3 in DNA: TGTGCCAGCAGCCGCAACAGGGAAATCAACACTGAAGCTTTCTTT.